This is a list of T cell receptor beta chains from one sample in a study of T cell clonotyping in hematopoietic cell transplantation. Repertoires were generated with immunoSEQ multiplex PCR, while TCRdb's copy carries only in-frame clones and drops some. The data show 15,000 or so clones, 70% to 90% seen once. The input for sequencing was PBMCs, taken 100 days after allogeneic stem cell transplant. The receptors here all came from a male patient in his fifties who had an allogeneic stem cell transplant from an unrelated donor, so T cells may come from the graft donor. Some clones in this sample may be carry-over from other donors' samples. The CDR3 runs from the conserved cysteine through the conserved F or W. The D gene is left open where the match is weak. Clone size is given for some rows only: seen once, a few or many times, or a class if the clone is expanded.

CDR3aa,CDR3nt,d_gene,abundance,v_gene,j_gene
CASSFFTGTDTQYF,TGTGCCAGCAGCTTCTTCACGGGCACAGATACGCAGTATTTT,NA,NA,TRBV7-6,TRBJ2-3
CASSQGGQRNTGELFF,TGTGCCAGCAGCCAAGGCGGACAGAGGAACACCGGGGAGCTGTTTTTT,NA,NA,TRBV7-8,TRBJ2-2
CASSFLRDRGGNEQFF,TGTGCCAGCAGCTTCCTCCGGGACAGGGGAGGGAATGAGCAGTTCTTC,TRBD1,NA,TRBV5-5,TRBJ2-1
CAWTKGPAGGPRLRTGELFF,TGTGCCTGGACCAAGGGGCCGGCGGGGGGGCCTCGATTAAGAACCGGGGAGCTGTTTTTT,TRBD2,NA,TRBV30,TRBJ2-2
CASSTAGAGTDTQYF,TGTGCCAGCAGCACAGCGGGAGCTGGCACAGATACGCAGTATTTT,TRBD2,NA,TRBV7-2,TRBJ2-3
CAWSVLGGGADTQYF,TGTGCCTGGAGTGTACTAGGCGGGGGGGCGGATACGCAGTATTTT,TRBD2,once,TRBV30,TRBJ2-3
CASSPKLAGELFF,TGTGCCAGCAGCCCAAAGTTGGCTGGGGAGCTGTTTTTT,NA,NA,TRBV7-3,TRBJ2-2
CATSKGNYGYTF,TGTGCCACCAGCAAGGGAAACTATGGCTACACCTTC,NA,once,TRBV15,TRBJ1-2
CASSIQGRPQYF,TGTGCCAGCAGCATTCAGGGTCGCCCGCAGTATTTT,NA,NA,TRBV5-6,TRBJ2-3
CASSLAGLNYEQYF,TGTGCCAGCAGCTTAGCGGGACTCAACTACGAGCAGTACTTC,NA,medium-sized,TRBV13,TRBJ2-7
CASSLAGELYEQFF,TGTGCTAGCAGCTTAGCGGGAGAGTTGTATGAGCAGTTCTTC,TRBD2,NA,TRBV7-7,TRBJ2-1
CASSFLGGDTDTQYF,TGTGCCAGCAGCTTCCTAGGAGGCGACACAGATACGCAGTATTTT,NA,once,TRBV5-6,TRBJ2-3
CASSHPTAAGGYTF,TGCGCCAGCAGCCACCCGACAGCGGCCGGCGGCTACACCTTC,NA,once,TRBV4-1,TRBJ1-2
CASEVRGITQYF,TGTGCCAGCGAAGTAAGAGGGATAACGCAGTATTTT,NA,NA,TRBV6-5,TRBJ2-3
CASSLGTSSNQPQHF,TGTGCCAGCAGTTTGGGGACAAGTAGCAATCAGCCCCAGCATTTT,NA,few,TRBV27,TRBJ1-5
CASAQEHNQPQHF,TGCGCCAGCGCCCAGGAGCACAATCAGCCCCAGCATTTT,NA,NA,TRBV5-1,TRBJ1-5
CASSTSEGGYTDTQYF,TGTGCCAGCAGTACGAGTGAGGGGGGCTACACAGATACGCAGTATTTT,NA,NA,TRBV28,TRBJ2-3
CASSSGQTYEQYF,TGCGCCAGCAGCTCCGGACAGACATACGAGCAGTACTTC,NA,few,TRBV5-1,TRBJ2-7
CACTGTSGNTYEQYF,TGTGCCTGCACCGGGACTAGCGGGAATACCTACGAGCAGTACTTC,TRBD2,NA,TRBV30,TRBJ2-7
CASSLVVRTLRYNEQFF,TGTGCCAGCAGCTTGGTAGTCAGGACCCTACGCTACAATGAGCAGTTCTTC,NA,NA,TRBV5-4,TRBJ2-1
CAWNGVNTEAFF,TGTGCCTGGAATGGGGTTAACACTGAAGCTTTCTTT,NA,NA,TRBV30,TRBJ1-1
CASSPRGLGVIGELFF,TGTGCCAGCAGCCCCCGGGGACTAGGGGTTATCGGGGAGCTGTTTTTT,TRBD2,NA,TRBV11-1,TRBJ2-2
CASSYPDSTSYNEQFF,TGTGCCAGCAGCTACCCCGACTCCACCTCCTACAATGAGCAGTTCTTC,NA,once,TRBV21-1,TRBJ2-1
CASRLEFRGPQYF,TGTGCCAGCAGACTAGAATTCAGGGGGCCGCAGTACTTC,TRBD1,once,TRBV5-6,TRBJ2-7
CSVETSRHNEQFF,TGCAGCGTTGAAACCAGCCGGCACAATGAGCAGTTCTTC,NA,NA,TRBV29-1,TRBJ2-1
CASSLARDSNQPQHF,TGTGCCAGCAGCTTGGCCCGGGACAGCAATCAGCCCCAGCATTTT,NA,NA,TRBV5-5,TRBJ1-5
CAISEGFLNTEAFF,TGTGCCATCAGTGAAGGGTTCCTGAACACTGAAGCTTTCTTT,NA,NA,TRBV10-3,TRBJ1-1
CASSLYPGPEAFF,TGTGCCAGCAGCTTGTACCCAGGCCCTGAAGCTTTCTTT,NA,NA,TRBV5-8,TRBJ1-1
CASSLGAGFYEQYF,TGTGCCAGCAGCTTGGGGGCGGGGTTCTACGAGCAGTACTTC,NA,few,TRBV5-6,TRBJ2-7
CASSQGAWSEQYF,TGCGCCAGCAGCCAAGGGGCATGGAGCGAGCAGTACTTC,NA,NA,TRBV4-1,TRBJ2-7
CASSQQGTSVDNEQFF,TGTGCCAGCAGCCAACAAGGGACTAGCGTTGACAATGAGCAGTTCTTC,TRBD2,once,TRBV7-8,TRBJ2-1
CASSMRNSGANVLTF,TGTGCCAGCAGCATGAGGAACTCTGGGGCCAACGTCCTGACTTTC,NA,few,TRBV7-3,TRBJ2-6
CASSTRTGRTGELFF,TGTGCCAGCAGCACGAGAACAGGGAGGACCGGGGAGCTGTTTTTT,NA,medium-sized,TRBV13,TRBJ2-2
CASSSQRPSSTDTQYF,TGTGCCAGCAGCTCACAGCGCCCTTCTAGCACAGATACGCAGTATTTT,NA,NA,TRBV7-9,TRBJ2-3
CASSRITSPSTDTQYF,TGCGCCAGCAGCCGCATTACTTCGCCTAGCACAGATACGCAGTATTTT,NA,NA,TRBV4-3,TRBJ2-3
CASSLRRGQGEQFF,TGTGCCAGCAGCCTCCGCCGGGGACAGGGTGAGCAGTTCTTC,TRBD1,NA,TRBV7-8,TRBJ2-1
CASSLNGDRGLYGYTF,TGTGCCAGCAGCTTAAACGGAGACAGGGGCCTCTATGGCTACACCTTC,TRBD1,NA,TRBV7-9,TRBJ1-2
CASSSHSTNEKLFF,TGCGCCAGCAGCTCACACTCAACTAATGAAAAACTGTTTTTT,NA,NA,TRBV5-1,TRBJ1-4
CASSLGLAGGSDTQYF,TGTGCCAGCAGCTTGGGACTAGCGGGGGGCTCAGATACGCAGTATTTT,TRBD2,NA,TRBV7-3,TRBJ2-3
CASSSGQNQPQHF,TGTGCCAGCAGCTCCGGACAGAATCAGCCCCAGCATTTT,NA,NA,TRBV7-9,TRBJ1-5
CASREYGGDQPQHF,TGTGCCAGTAGAGAGTATGGGGGCGATCAGCCCCAGCATTTT,NA,NA,TRBV19,TRBJ1-5
CAWSVQTGGYTF,TGTGCCTGGAGTGTACAAACAGGCGGCTACACCTTC,NA,NA,TRBV30,TRBJ1-2
CASSLDTYTEAFF,TGTGCCAGCAGCTTAGATACCTACACTGAAGCTTTCTTT,NA,NA,TRBV7-9,TRBJ1-1
CAIRADRGPYEQYF,TGTGCCATCAGGGCAGACAGGGGCCCCTACGAGCAGTACTTC,TRBD1,NA,TRBV10-3,TRBJ2-7
CASSDLWGNNSPLHF,TGTGCCAGCAGTGACCTTTGGGGGAACAATTCACCCCTCCACTTT,NA,NA,TRBV6-1,TRBJ1-6
CASSLHAGAYEQYF,TGCGCCAGCAGCTTACATGCGGGAGCCTACGAGCAGTACTTC,TRBD2,NA,TRBV5-1,TRBJ2-7
CASRGGLNQPQHF,TGTGCCAGTAGGGGGGGATTGAATCAGCCCCAGCATTTT,NA,NA,TRBV19,TRBJ1-5
CASSFSGALDEKLFF,TGCGCCAGCAGCTTTTCCGGCGCGCTAGATGAAAAACTGTTTTTT,NA,NA,TRBV5-1,TRBJ1-4